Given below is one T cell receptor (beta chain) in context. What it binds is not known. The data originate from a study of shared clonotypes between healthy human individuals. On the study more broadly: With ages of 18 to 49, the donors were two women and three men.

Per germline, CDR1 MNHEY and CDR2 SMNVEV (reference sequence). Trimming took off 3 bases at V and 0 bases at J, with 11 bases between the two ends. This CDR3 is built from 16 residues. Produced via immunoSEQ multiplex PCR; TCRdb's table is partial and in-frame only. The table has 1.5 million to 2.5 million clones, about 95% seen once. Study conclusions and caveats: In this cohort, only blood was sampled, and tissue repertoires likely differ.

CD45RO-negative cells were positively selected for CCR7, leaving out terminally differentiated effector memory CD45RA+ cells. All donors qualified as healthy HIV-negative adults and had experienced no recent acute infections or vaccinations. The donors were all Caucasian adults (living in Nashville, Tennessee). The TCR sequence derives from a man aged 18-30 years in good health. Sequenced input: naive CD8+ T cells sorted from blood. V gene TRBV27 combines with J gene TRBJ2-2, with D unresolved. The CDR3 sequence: CASSFVHFANTGELFF. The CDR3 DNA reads TGTGCCAGCAGTTTTGTACACTTTGCGAACACCGGGGAGCTGTTTTTT.